This passage covers 10 T cell receptor beta chains from one sample sequenced in a study of OX40 agonist ivuxolimab in advanced cancers. Library method: the immunoSEQ multiplex PCR assay. As stored in TCRdb, this immuneACCESS dataset retains in-frame rearrangements with V and J assigned. A fraction of the clones does not appear; measured against another copy, unresolved V genes explain less than half of the discrepancy, and the remainder lacks a known reason. The sample yields roughly 91,000 clones; 90% to 96% were counted once. The ten biggest clones cover around 2% of the sample. This specimen was CD4+ or CD8+ T cells sorted from blood, taken in a trial of the OX40 agonist ivuxolimab. Receptors were obtained from an adult with an advanced solid tumor such as melanoma, head and neck, liver or kidney cancer.

V gene TRBV19 combines with J gene TRBJ1-6; D might be TRBD1 (5 bases). Germline-derived CDR1 and CDR2 are LNHDA and SQIVND (reference sequence). The CDR3 covers 14 residues. The ends were cut back, 8 bases at V and 7 bases at J, with 15 bases in the middle. CDR3 residues: CASSLGSGNSPLHF. In nucleotides, the CDR3 is TGTGCCAGTTCTCTTGGGTCAGGGAATTCACCCCTCCACTTT.

The chain carries TRBV2 and TRBJ1-6; D is unclear. V lost 1 base and J lost 7, with 8 bases in between. The germline gives CDR1 SNHLY, CDR2 FYNNEI. This CDR3 comprises 14 residues. CDR3 DNA sequence: TGTGCCAGCAGTGAAGGGCAGGCAAATTCACCCCTCCACTTT. Translated, it gives CASSEGQANSPLHF.

The chain uses TRBV19 and TRBJ1-5, with D maybe TRBD1 (5 bases). Germline assignment: CDR1 LNHDA and CDR2 SQIVND (reference sequence). Trimming removed 3 bases at V and 0 bases at J, with 6 bases between. The CDR3 contains 14 residues. CDR3 in DNA: TGTGCCAGTAGTATCGACAGTAGCAATCAGCCCCAGCATTTT. It yields the protein CASSIDSSNQPQHF.

This clone has a single count. CDR3 DNA: TGCGCCAGCAGCCAAGAAAAGACAGATCTTATGAACACTGAAGCTTTCTTT. Protein product: CASSQEKTDLMNTEAFF. The genes are TRBV4-3 and TRBJ1-1; possibly TRBD1 for D (5 bases). The ends were cut back, 0 bases at V and 0 bases at J, with 14 bases in the middle. From germline, CDR1 is LGHNA and CDR2 YSLEER. This CDR3 is 17 amino acids long.

About this clone itself: In the same sample, other DNA sequences code for this CDR3. The gene calls are TRBV9 and TRBJ1-1, with no clear D. Looked up from germline, CDR1 is SGDLS and CDR2 is YYNGEE. This CDR3 contains 13 residues. Trimming removed 2 bases at V and 5 bases at J, with 10 bases between. The CDR3 bases are TGTGCCAGCAGCGTTGGAGGGAGTACTGAAGCTTTCTTT. Its protein is CASSVGGSTEAFF.

The rearrangement links TRBV2 to TRBJ1-5; D is perhaps TRBD1 (5 bases). Germline assignment: CDR1 SNHLY and CDR2 FYNNEI. The CDR3 runs 14 residues. Deletions cut 3 bases from V and 3 bases from J, with 9 bases between. The CDR3 bases are TGTGCCAGCAGTGAGCAGGGTAACAATCAGCCCCAGCATTTT. Its protein is CASSEQGNNQPQHF.

The genes are TRBV27 and TRBJ1-2; D is perhaps TRBD1 (5 bases). V lost 4 bases, J lost 4 bases, and 13 bases lay in between. Germline-derived CDR1 and CDR2 are MNHEY and SMNVEV (reference sequence). This CDR3 region has 14 residues. The CDR3 reads CASSWSPGGYGYTF. The CDR3 nucleotides are TGTGCCAGCAGTTGGTCCCCGGGGGGCTATGGCTACACCTTC.

The J gene is TRBJ2-7, the V gene TRBV9; D ambiguous. Germline CDR1 SGDLS, CDR2 YYNGEE. V was pared by 0 bases and J by 7 bases, with 11 bases between. The CDR3 is 13 amino acids. CDR3 in amino acids: CASSVGVEKEQYF. CDR3 in DNA: TGTGCCAGCAGCGTAGGGGTGGAGAAAGAGCAGTACTTC.

This clone was observed a single time. The rearrangement uses TRBV4-2 and TRBJ1-1; D is undetermined. V was cut by 5 bases and J by 1 base, with 14 bases left in between. Germline V gives CDR1 LGHNA, CDR2 YNFKEQ. This CDR3 contains 15 residues. The chain's CDR3 is CASSLAPGENTEAFF. DNA for the CDR3: TGTGCCAGCAGCTTGGCCCCCGGGGAGAACACTGAAGCTTTCTTT.

V is TRBV30 and J is TRBJ1-1, with no clear D. This CDR3 is built from 13 residues. Germline V gives CDR1 GTSNPN, CDR2 SVGIG (reference sequence). Deletions cut 1 base from V and 4 bases from J, with 10 bases between. As DNA, the CDR3 is TGTGCCTGGAGTGCGGTACTCGGCACTGAAGCTTTCTTT. It codes for CAWSAVLGTEAFF.